A selection of T cell receptor beta chains follows, all from one sample in a study of beta chain features in type 1 diabetes. Clones were read by immunoSEQ multiplex PCR, and TCRdb kept only the in-frame ones, dropping some. This repertoire shows 300,000 to 350,000 clones, about 14% found once; its top ten account for approximately 6.7%. The sample consisted of central memory CD4+ T cells from blood. All receptors come from a man aged 30 to 39 in good health. CDR3s include the opening cysteine and the closing phenylalanine or tryptophan. A D gene is named only where the DNA matches it firmly. Clone size is not always given. Where it is, it says once, few, many or a class for expanded clones.

TRBV6-5,-,few,TRBJ2-1,TGTGCCAGCAGTTACTCGGCTAGCTCCCGGTTCTTC,CASSYSASSRFF
TRBV2,-,few,TRBJ2-2,TGTGCCAGCGAGGTGGAGAACACCGGGGAGCTGTTTTTT,CASEVENTGELFF
TRBV27,-,few,TRBJ1-2,TGTGCCCCCGGCGGACGGGGACATATAAGGGGTGGCTACACCTTC,CAPGGRGHIRGGYTF
TRBV5-1,-,-,TRBJ2-5,TGCGCCAGCAGCTTTATACCGGGAGAAGGAGAGACCCAGTACTTC,CASSFIPGEGETQYF
TRBV19,-,-,TRBJ1-6,TGTGCCTCACGGGGTGCCTATAATTCACCCCTCCACTTT,CASRGAYNSPLHF
TRBV5-4,-,few,TRBJ2-1,TGTGCCAGCAGCTTGTTTCAGGGGCGGAATGAGCAGTTCTTC,CASSLFQGRNEQFF
TRBV9,TRBD1,few,TRBJ1-1,TGTGCCAGCAGCGTCGGGTTCGGGACAGGGGTGATGAACACTGAAGCTTTCTTT,CASSVGFGTGVMNTEAFF
TRBV10-3,TRBD1,many,TRBJ2-7,TGTGCCGCACAGGGGGGTCGAAGCGAGCAGTACTTC,CAAQGGRSEQYF
TRBV30,-,-,TRBJ1-3,TGTGCCTGGAGTGTGGGGGAGGCTGGAAACACCATATATTTT,CAWSVGEAGNTIYF
TRBV7-2,-,-,TRBJ2-7,TGTGCCAGCAGCTTAGGGAGGGCGGCGAGCGAGCAGTACTTC,CASSLGRAASEQYF
TRBV14,-,few,TRBJ2-1,TGTGCCAGCAGCCATACTTCGTTCAACGAATACAATGAGCAGTTCTTC,CASSHTSFNEYNEQFF
TRBV20-1,-,-,TRBJ2-5,TGCAGTGCTTATAAAGAGACCCAGTACTTC,CSAYKETQYF